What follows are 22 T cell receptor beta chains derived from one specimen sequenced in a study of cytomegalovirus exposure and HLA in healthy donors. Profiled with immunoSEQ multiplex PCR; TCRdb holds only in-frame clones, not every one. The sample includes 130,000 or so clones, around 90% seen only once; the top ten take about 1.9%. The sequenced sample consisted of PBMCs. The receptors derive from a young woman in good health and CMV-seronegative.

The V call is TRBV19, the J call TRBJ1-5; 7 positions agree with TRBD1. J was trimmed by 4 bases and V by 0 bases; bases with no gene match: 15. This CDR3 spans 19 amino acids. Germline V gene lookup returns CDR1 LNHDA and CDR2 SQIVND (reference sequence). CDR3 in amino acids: CASSIEDRVETIFNQPQHF. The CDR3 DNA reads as TGTGCCAGTAGTATAGAAGACAGGGTGGAGACTATTTTTAATCAGCCCCAGCATTTT.

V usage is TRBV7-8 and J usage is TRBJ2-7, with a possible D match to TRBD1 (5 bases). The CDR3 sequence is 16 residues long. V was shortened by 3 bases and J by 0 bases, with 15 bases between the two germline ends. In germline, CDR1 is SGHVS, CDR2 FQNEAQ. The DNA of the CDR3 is TGTGCCAGCAGCTTGGGTATAGGGGCGAACTCCTACGAGCAGTACTTC. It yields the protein CASSLGIGANSYEQYF.

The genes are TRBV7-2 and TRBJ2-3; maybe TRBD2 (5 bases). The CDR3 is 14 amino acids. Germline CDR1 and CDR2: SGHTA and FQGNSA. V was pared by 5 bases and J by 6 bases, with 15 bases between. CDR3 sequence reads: CASSQGGPPDTQYF. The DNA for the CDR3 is TGTGCCAGCAGCCAAGGCGGGCCCCCCGATACGCAGTATTTT.

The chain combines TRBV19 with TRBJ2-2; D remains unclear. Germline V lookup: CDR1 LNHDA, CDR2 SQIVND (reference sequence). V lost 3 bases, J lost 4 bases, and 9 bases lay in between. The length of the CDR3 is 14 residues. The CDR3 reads CASSIGVSTGELFF. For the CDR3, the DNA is TGTGCCAGTAGTATTGGAGTAAGCACCGGGGAGCTGTTTTTT.

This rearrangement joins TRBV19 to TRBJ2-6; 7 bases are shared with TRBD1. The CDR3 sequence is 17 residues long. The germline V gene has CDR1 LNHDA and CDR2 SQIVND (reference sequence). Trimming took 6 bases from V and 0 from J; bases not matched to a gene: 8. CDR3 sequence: CASSRQGWISGANVLTF. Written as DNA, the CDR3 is TGTGCCAGTAGCCGACAGGGTTGGATCTCTGGGGCCAACGTCCTGACTTTC. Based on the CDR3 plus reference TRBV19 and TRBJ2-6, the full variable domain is DGGITQSPKYLFRKEGQNVTLSCEQNLNHDAMYWYRQDPGQGLRLIYYSQIVNDFQKGDIAEGYSVSREKKESFPLTVTSAQKNPTAFYLCASSRQGWISGANVLTFGAGSRLTVL.

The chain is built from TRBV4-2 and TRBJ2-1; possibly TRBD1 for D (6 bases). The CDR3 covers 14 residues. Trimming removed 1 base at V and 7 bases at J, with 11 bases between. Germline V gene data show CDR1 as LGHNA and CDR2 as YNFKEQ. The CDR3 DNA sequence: TGTGCCAGCAGCCAAGGACAGGAAAGAAATGAGCAGTTCTTC. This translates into CASSQGQERNEQFF.

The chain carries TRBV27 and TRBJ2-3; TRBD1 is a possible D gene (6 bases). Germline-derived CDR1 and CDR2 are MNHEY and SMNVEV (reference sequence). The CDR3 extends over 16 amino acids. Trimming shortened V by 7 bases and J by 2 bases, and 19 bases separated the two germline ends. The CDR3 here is CASILEGDPSTDTQYF. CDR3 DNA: TGTGCCAGCATACTAGAGGGGGACCCTTCCACAGATACGCAGTATTTT.

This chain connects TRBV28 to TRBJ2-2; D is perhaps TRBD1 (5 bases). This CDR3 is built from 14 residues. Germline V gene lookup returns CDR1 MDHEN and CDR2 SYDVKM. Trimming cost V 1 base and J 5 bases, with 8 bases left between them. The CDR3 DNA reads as TGTGCCAGCAGTTTATTTCCAGGGACCGGGGAGCTGTTTTTT. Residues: CASSLFPGTGELFF.

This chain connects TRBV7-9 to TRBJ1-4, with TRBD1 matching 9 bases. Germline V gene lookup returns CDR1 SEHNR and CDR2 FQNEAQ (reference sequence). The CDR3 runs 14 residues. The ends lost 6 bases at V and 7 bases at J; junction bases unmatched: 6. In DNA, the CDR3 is TGTGCCAGCAGGACAGGGGGAATAGGTGAAAAACTGTTTTTT. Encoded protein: CASRTGGIGEKLFF.

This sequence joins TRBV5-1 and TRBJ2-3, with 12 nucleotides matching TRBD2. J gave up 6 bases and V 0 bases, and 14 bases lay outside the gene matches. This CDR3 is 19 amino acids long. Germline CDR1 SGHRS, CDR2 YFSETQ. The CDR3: CASSLVVRTSGDFTDTQYF. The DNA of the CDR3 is TGCGCCAGCAGCTTGGTTGTGCGGACTAGCGGGGATTTTACCGATACGCAGTATTTT. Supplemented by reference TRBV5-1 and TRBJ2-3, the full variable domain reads KAGVTQTPRYLIKTRGQQVTLSCSPISGHRSVSWYQQTPGQGLQFLFEYFSETQRNKGNFPGRFSGRQFSNSRSEMNVSTLELGDSALYLCASSLVVRTSGDFTDTQYFGPGTRLTVL.

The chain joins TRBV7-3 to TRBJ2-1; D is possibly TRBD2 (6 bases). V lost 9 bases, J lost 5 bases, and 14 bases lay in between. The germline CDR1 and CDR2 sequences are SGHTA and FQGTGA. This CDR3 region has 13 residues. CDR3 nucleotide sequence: TGTGCCAGTTCGGGACTCCGCAACAATGAGCAGTTCTTC. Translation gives CASSGLRNNEQFF.

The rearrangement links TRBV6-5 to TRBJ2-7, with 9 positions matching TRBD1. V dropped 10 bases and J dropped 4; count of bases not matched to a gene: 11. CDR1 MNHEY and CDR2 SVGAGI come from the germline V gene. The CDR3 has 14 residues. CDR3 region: CATLTGTGSYEQYF. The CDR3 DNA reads TGTGCCACCCTTACCGGGACAGGGTCGTACGAGCAGTACTTC.

CDR3 protein: CASSPRINRATNEKLFF. CDR3 in DNA: TGTGCCAGCTCACCACGGATCAACAGAGCAACTAATGAAAAACTGTTTTTT. The chain couples TRBV18 to TRBJ1-4; D unresolved. V lost 1 base and J 0 bases, leaving 12 bases between the germline ends. The length of the CDR3 is 17 residues. Germline lookup yields CDR1 KGHSH and CDR2 LQKENI.

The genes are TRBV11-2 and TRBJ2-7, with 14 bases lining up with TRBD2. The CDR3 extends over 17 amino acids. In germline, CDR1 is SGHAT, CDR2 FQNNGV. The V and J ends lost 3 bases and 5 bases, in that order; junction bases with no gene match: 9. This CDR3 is CASSLGTSGRGNHEQYF. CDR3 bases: TGTGCCAGCAGCTTGGGGACTAGCGGGAGAGGGAACCACGAGCAGTACTTC.

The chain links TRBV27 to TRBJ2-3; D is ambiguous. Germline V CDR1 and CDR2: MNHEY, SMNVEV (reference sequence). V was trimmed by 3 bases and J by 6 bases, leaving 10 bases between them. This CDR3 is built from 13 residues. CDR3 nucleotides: TGTGCCAGCAGTTTCCAATATCGGGATACGCAGTATTTT. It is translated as CASSFQYRDTQYF.

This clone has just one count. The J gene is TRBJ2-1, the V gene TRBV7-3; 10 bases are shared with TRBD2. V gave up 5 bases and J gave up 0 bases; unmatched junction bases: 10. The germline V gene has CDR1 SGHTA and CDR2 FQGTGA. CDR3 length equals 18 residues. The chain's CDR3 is CASSPISGTSDSYNEQFF. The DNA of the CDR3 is TGTGCCAGCAGCCCGATCTCCGGGACTAGCGACTCCTACAATGAGCAGTTCTTC.

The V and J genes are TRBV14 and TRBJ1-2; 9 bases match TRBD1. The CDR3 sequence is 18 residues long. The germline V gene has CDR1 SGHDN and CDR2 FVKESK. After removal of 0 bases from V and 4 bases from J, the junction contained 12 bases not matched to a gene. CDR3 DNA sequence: TGTGCCAGCAGCCAAGAAGTTCCGGGACAGGGATTCCTCTATGGCTACACCTTC. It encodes CASSQEVPGQGFLYGYTF. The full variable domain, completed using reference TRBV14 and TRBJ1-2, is EAGVTQFPSHSVIEKGQTVTLRCDPISGHDNLYWYRRVMGKEIKFLLHFVKESKQDESGMPNNRFLAERTGGTYSTLKVQPAELEDSGVYFCASSQEVPGQGFLYGYTFGSGTRLTVV.

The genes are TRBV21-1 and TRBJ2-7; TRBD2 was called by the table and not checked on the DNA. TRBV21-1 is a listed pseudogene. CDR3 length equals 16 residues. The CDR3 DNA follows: TGTGCCAGCAGCCGATGGGCACGGGAGACAAAAAACGAGCAGTACTTC. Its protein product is CASSRWARETKNEQYF.

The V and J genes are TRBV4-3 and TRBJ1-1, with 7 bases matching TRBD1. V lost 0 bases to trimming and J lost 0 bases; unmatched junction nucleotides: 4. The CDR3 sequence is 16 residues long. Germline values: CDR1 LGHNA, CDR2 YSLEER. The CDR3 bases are TGCGCCAGCAGCCAAGATCTGGGGACAGTGAACACTGAAGCTTTCTTT. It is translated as CASSQDLGTVNTEAFF.

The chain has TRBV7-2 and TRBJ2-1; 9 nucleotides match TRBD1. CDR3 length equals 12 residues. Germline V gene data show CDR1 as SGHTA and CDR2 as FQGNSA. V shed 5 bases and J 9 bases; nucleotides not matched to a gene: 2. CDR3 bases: TGTGCCAGCAGCGTGGACAGGGGTGAGCAGTTCTTC. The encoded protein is CASSVDRGEQFF.

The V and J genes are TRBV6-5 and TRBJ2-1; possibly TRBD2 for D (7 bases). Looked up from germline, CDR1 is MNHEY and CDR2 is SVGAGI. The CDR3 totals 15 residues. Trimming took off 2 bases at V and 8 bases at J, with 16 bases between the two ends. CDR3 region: CASSYRGAPTDEQFF. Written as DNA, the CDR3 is TGTGCCAGCAGTTACCGGGGGGCTCCCACCGATGAGCAGTTCTTC.

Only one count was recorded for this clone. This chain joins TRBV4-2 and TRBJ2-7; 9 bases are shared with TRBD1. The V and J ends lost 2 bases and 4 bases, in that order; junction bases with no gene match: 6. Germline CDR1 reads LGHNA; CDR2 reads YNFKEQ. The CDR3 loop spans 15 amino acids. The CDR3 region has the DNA TGTGCCAGCAGCCAATCCCGGGACAGGGTTTACGAGCAGTACTTC. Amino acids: CASSQSRDRVYEQYF.